The 10 T cell receptor beta chains given below trace back to one sample, sequenced in a study of T-cell reconstitution after alpha-beta-depleted transplantation in children. Unique molecular identifiers tagged the TCRbeta library. MiXCR, run by TCRdb on the PCR reads, gives a single entry per CDR3 protein. Among about 110,000 distinct CDR3 sequences, almost 6.5% were seen once, and the ten largest hold less than 30%. Source: PBMCs, mostly from graft donor cells, taken 360 days after TCRalphabeta/CD19-depleted stem cell transplant. Receptors originate from a male patient between 2 and 15 years old who had a stem cell transplant for acute lymphoblastic leukemia, so the T cells may come from the graft donor.

This clonotype appeared many times. This chain links TRBV6-2 or TRBV6-3 with TRBJ1-1; 7 nucleotides match TRBD1. The germline CDR1 and CDR2 sequences are MNHEY and SVGEGT. The length of the CDR3 is 14 residues. J lost 0 bases, V lost 6 bases, and 4 bases had no gene match. The CDR3 nucleotides are TGTGCCAGCAGAGCTCAGGGGGTGAACACTGAAGCTTTCTTT. As protein: CASRAQGVNTEAFF.

This clonotype was recorded at least ten times. The V call is TRBV28, the J call TRBJ1-2, with D possibly matching TRBD1 (5 bases). The V gene lost 2 bases and the J gene lost 8 bases, with 12 bases spanning the gap. Germline V lookup: CDR1 MDHEN, CDR2 SYDVKM. The CDR3 runs 13 residues. CDR3 amino acids: CASSLIGDGGYTF. CDR3 sequence (DNA): TGTGCCAGCAGTTTAATCGGGGACGGAGGCTACACCTTC.

This clonotype was detected only a few times. This sequence joins TRBV5-6 and TRBJ2-7; TRBD2 aligns across 9 bases. CDR1 is SGHDT, CDR2 YYEEEE, per germline. This CDR3 is 15 amino acids long. V was pared by 5 bases and J by 5 bases, with 11 bases of the junction left unmatched. CDR3 residues: CASRRGTSPSDEQYF. The CDR3 DNA reads as TGTGCCAGCAGACGTGGGACTAGCCCGTCTGACGAGCAGTACTTC.

The sample holds many counts of this clonotype. The chain combines TRBV5-6 with TRBJ2-7, with 9 bases matching TRBD1. CDR3 size: 14 residues. V shed 4 bases, J shed 3 bases, and the junction held 5 bases outside the gene matches. Germline V CDR1 and CDR2: SGHDT, YYEEEE. CDR3 sequence reads: CASSPGQGFYEQYF. For the CDR3, the DNA is TGTGCCAGCAGCCCGGGACAGGGTTTCTACGAGCAGTACTTC.

This chain joins TRBV28 and TRBJ1-6; no firm D call. The germline V gene encodes CDR1 MDHEN and CDR2 SYDVKM. The CDR3 runs to 15 residues. With 4 bases removed from V and 10 bases from J, the gap between germline ends came to 17 bases. Here the CDR3 DNA reads TGTGCCAGCAGTTCCCTTCCCAGTGCCAGGTCACCCCTCCACTTT. Translation gives CASSSLPSARSPLHF.

There are many counts of this clonotype. The chain couples TRBV18 to TRBJ2-7, with 8 bases matching TRBD1. This CDR3 has 13 residues. With V trimmed by 3 bases and J by 6 bases, 4 bases remained unmatched. Looked up from germline, CDR1 is KGHSH and CDR2 is LQKENI. CDR3 sequence reads: CASSPYGTGEQYF. CDR3 sequence (DNA): TGTGCCAGCTCACCGTATGGGACAGGCGAGCAGTACTTC. The full variable domain, completed using reference TRBV18 and TRBJ2-7, is NAGVMQNPRHLVRRRGQEARLRCSPMKGHSHVYWYRQLPEEGLKFMVYLQKENIIDESGMPKERFSAEFPKEGPSILRIQQVVRGDSAAYFCASSPYGTGEQYFGPGTRLTVT.

This clonotype has a count of ten or more. The V gene is TRBV29-1, the J gene TRBJ2-7; D is perhaps TRBD1 (5 bases). The CDR3 totals 13 residues. The V gene's germline CDR1 is SQVTM and CDR2 ANQGSEA. V dropped 1 base and J dropped 0 bases, with 7 bases sitting between them. CDR3: CSVEGGTSYEQYF. For the CDR3, the DNA is TGCAGCGTTGAAGGGGGCACCTCCTACGAGCAGTACTTC.

There are many counts of this clonotype. The chain has TRBV12-3 or TRBV12-4 and TRBJ2-7, with D hard to call. The CDR3 runs 13 residues. V shed 3 bases and J shed 2 bases, with 8 bases lying between them. CDR3 sequence reads: CASSFYGAYEQYF. In nucleotides, the CDR3 is TGTGCCAGCAGTTTCTACGGAGCCTACGAGCAGTACTTC.

This clonotype came up a few times. The chain uses TRBV28 and TRBJ2-1; D tentatively fits TRBD1 or TRBD2 (7 bases each). CDR1 and CDR2 from the germline V gene are MDHEN and SYDVKM. CDR3 length: 16 residues. V was pared by 10 bases and J by 1 base, with 20 bases between. DNA for the CDR3: TGTGCCACCTCAGGGGGGGTCAAGGGGTCCTACAATGAGCAGTTCTTC. This translates into CATSGGVKGSYNEQFF.

Ten or more counts support this clonotype. The V and J genes are TRBV25-1 and TRBJ2-7, with D perhaps being TRBD1 or TRBD2 (5 bases each). The germline CDR1 and CDR2 sequences are MGHDK and SYGVNS. The CDR3 totals 12 residues. V lost 8 bases, J lost 5 bases, and 13 bases lay in between. CDR3 bases: TGTGCCAGCTCCTGGGGGTCCGACGAGCAGTACTTC. Translated: CASSWGSDEQYF.